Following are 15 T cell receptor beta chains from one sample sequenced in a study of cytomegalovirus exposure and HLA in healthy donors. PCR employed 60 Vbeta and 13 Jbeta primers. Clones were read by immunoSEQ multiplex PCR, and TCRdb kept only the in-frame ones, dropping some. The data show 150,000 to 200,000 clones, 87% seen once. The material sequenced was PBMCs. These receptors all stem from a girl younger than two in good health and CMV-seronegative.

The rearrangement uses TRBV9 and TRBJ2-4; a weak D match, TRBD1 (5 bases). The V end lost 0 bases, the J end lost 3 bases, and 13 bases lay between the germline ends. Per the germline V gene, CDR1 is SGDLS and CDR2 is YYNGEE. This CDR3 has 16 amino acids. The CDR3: CASSVGGGRGKNIQYF. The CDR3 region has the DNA TGTGCCAGCAGCGTAGGAGGCGGAAGGGGCAAAAACATTCAGTACTTC. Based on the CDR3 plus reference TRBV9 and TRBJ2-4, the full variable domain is DSGVTQTPKHLITATGQRVTLRCSPRSGDLSVYWYQQSLDQGLQFLIQYYNGEERAKGNILERFSAQQFPDLHSELNLSSLELGDSALYFCASSVGGGRGKNIQYFGAGTRLSVL.

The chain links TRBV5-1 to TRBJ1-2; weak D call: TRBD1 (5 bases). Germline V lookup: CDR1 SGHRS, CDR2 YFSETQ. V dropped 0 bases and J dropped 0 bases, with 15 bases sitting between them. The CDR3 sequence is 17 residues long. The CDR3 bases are TGCGCCAGCAGCTTGGATTCCCGCGGCAGGGCTAACTATGGCTACACCTTC. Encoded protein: CASSLDSRGRANYGYTF.

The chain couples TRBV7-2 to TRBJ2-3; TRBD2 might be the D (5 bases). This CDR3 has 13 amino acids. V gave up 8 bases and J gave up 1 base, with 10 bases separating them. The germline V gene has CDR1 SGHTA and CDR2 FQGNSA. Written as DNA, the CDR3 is TGTGCCAGCCGTACTAGTGGCACAGATACGCAGTATTTT. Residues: CASRTSGTDTQYF.

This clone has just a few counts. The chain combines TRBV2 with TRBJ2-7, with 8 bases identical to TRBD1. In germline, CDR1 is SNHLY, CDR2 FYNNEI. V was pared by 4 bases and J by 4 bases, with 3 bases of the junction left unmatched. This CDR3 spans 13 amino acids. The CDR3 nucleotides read TGTGCCAGCAGTGTCCGGACAGGGTACGAGCAGTACTTC. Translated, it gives CASSVRTGYEQYF.

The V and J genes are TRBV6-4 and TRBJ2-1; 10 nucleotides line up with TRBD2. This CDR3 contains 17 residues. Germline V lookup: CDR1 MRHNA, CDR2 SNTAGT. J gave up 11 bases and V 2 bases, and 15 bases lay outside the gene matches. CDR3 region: CASSDGGGGGAGGKQFF. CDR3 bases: TGTGCCAGCAGTGACGGAGGTGGGGGAGGAGCGGGGGGGAAGCAGTTCTTC.

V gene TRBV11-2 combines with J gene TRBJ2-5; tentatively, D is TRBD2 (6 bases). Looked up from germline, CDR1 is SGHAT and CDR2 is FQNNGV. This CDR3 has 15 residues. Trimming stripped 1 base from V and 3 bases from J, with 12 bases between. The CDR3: CASSLVEGLEETQYF. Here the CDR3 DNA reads TGTGCCAGCAGCTTAGTGGAGGGTTTGGAAGAGACCCAGTACTTC.

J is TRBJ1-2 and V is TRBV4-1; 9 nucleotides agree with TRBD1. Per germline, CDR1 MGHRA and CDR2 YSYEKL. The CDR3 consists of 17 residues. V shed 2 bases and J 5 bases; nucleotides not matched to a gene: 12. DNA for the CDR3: TGCGCCAGCAGCCAAACCCACGGGACAGGGAGTGGATATGGCTACACCTTC. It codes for CASSQTHGTGSGYGYTF.

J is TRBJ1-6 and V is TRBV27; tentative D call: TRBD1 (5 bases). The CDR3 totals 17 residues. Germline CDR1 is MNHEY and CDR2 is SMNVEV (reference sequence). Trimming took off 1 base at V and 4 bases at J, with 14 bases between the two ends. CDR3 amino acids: CASSLYGAGTYNSPLHF. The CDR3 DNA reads TGTGCCAGCAGTTTATATGGGGCCGGGACTTATAATTCACCCCTCCACTTT.

The CDR3 bases are TGTGCCAGCAGCCGCGAACAGGGGGACTATGGCTACACCTTC. Translating it yields CASSREQGDYGYTF. V gene TRBV6-5 combines with J gene TRBJ1-2, with 8 bases aligning to TRBD1. This CDR3 region has 14 residues. The germline V gene encodes CDR1 MNHEY and CDR2 SVGAGI. J lost 3 bases, V lost 6 bases, and 6 bases had no gene match.

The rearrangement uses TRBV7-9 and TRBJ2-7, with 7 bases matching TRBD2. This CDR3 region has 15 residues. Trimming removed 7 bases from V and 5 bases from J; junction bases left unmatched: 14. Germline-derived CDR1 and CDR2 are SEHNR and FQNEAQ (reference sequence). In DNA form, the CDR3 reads TGTGCCAGCACCATAGGGGCGGGAGTAGCGGACGAGCAGTACTTC. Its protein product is CASTIGAGVADEQYF.

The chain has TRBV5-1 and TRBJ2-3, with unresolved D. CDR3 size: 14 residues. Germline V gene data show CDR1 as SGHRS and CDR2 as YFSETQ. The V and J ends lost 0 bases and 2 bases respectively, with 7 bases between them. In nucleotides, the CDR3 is TGCGCCAGCAGCTTGGTCACTAACACAGATACGCAGTATTTT. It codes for CASSLVTNTDTQYF.

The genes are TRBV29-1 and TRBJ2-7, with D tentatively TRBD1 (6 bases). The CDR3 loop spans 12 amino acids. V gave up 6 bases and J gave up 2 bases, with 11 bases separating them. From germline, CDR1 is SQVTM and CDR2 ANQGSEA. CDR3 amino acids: CSVLQGTYEQYF. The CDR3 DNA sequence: TGCAGCGTACTACAGGGTACCTACGAGCAGTACTTC.

In nucleotides, the CDR3 is TGTGCCAGCAGCTTGGGCAGGGGCGAGCAGTACTTC. This sequence encodes CASSLGRGEQYF. The chain recombines TRBV5-6 with TRBJ2-7; perhaps TRBD1 as D (6 bases). The germline V gene encodes CDR1 SGHDT and CDR2 YYEEEE. V was trimmed by 0 bases and J by 6 bases, leaving 7 bases between them. The CDR3 has 12 residues.

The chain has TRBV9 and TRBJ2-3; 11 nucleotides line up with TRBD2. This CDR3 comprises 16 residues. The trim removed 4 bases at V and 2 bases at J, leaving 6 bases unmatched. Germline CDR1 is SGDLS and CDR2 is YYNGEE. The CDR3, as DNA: TGTGCCAGCAGCTCACATAGCGGGGGGGCCACAGATACGCAGTATTTT. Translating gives CASSSHSGGATDTQYF.

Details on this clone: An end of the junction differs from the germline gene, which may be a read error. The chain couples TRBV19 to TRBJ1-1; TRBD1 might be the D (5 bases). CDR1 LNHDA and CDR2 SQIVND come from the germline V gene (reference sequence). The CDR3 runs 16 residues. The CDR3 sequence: CATSSTRAGWATEAFF. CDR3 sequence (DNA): TGTGCCACTAGTTCTACAAGGGCAGGGTGGGCCACTGAAGCTTTCTTT.